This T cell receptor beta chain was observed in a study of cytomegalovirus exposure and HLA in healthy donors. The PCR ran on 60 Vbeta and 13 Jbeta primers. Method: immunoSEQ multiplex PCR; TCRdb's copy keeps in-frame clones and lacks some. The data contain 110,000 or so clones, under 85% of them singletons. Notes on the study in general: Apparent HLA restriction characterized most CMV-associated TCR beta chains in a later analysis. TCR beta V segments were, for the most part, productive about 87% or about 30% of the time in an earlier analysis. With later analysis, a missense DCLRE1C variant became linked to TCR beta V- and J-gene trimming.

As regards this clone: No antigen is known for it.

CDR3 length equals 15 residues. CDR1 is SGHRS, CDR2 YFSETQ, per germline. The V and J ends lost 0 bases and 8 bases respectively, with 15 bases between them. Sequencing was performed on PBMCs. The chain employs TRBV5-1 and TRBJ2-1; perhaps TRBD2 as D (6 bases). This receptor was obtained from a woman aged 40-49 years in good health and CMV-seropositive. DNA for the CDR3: TGCGCCAGCAGCTTGGGGCGACTAGTTCTTTATGAGCAGTTCTTC. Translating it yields CASSLGRLVLYEQFF.